The 24 T cell receptor beta chains reported below all come from one sample, sequenced in a study of T cells after posttransplantation cyclophosphamide. The method was immunoSEQ multiplex PCR; TCRdb's version includes in-frame clones alone and lacks a portion of them. In the table there are around 17,000 clones, around 84% of which are singletons. Controls had myeloablative marrow grafts with methotrexate and calcineurin inhibitor, sampled at 1 year. Source: PBMCs, taken after allogeneic stem cell transplant with calcineurin inhibitor and methotrexate. All receptors derive from a female patient aged 18-30 years who received an allogeneic stem cell transplant from an unrelated donor, was CMV-positive, and had acute and chronic GVHD. T cells may partly derive from the graft donor.

This chain joins TRBV19 and TRBJ2-1; 9 bases are shared with TRBD2. The CDR3 loop spans 16 amino acids. After removal of 2 bases from V and 4 bases from J, the junction contained 6 bases not matched to a gene. Germline CDR1 and CDR2: LNHDA and SQIVND (reference sequence). In nucleotides, the CDR3 is TGTGCCAGTAGTATAACGGGACTAGCAACTTACAATGAGCAGTTCTTC. This encodes CASSITGLATYNEQFF.

The rearrangement links TRBV6-1 to TRBJ1-2; 8 bases fit TRBD1. Trimming took 7 bases from V and 7 from J; bases not matched to a gene: 8. This CDR3 spans 13 amino acids. Germline assignment: CDR1 MNHNS and CDR2 SASEGT. The DNA of the CDR3 is TGTGCCAGCATTCGCCAGGGGGCGACTGGCTACACCTTC. Amino acids: CASIRQGATGYTF.

V gene TRBV27 combines with J gene TRBJ2-1; no clear D. V lost 10 bases, J lost 0 bases, and 16 bases lay in between. There are 15 residues in the CDR3. Germline lookup yields CDR1 MNHEY and CDR2 SMNVEV (reference sequence). The CDR3: CATAVQTNSYNEQFF. The CDR3, as DNA: TGTGCCACCGCAGTCCAAACCAACTCCTACAATGAGCAGTTCTTC.

The chain uses TRBV28 and TRBJ2-7; the match to TRBD1 covers 9 bases. The V gene's germline CDR1 is MDHEN and CDR2 SYDVKM. Unmatched junction bases numbered 8, after V lost 8 bases and J lost 6 bases. The CDR3 runs 13 residues. The CDR3 loop reads CASGGQGRGEQYF. In DNA, the CDR3 is TGTGCCAGCGGGGGACAGGGAAGGGGCGAGCAGTACTTC. Drawing the rest from reference TRBV28 and TRBJ2-7, the complete variable domain is DVKVTQSSRYLVKRTGEKVFLECVQDMDHENMFWYRQDPGLGLRLIYFSYDVKMKEKGDIPEGYSVSREKKERFSLILESASTNQTSMYLCASGGQGRGEQYFGPGTRLTVT.

This clone was detected only a few times. The rearrangement joins TRBV6-1 to TRBJ2-5; TRBD1 matches at 10 bases. V shed 1 base, J shed 2 bases, and the junction held 13 bases outside the gene matches. The V gene's germline CDR1 is MNHNS and CDR2 SASEGT. The CDR3 consists of 19 residues. The CDR3 DNA is TGTGCCAGCAGTGAAGGAACGTTGGACAGGGGGTGGCCACAAGAGACCCAGTACTTC. Residues: CASSEGTLDRGWPQETQYF.

The V and J genes are TRBV7-2 and TRBJ2-1, with 8 bases fitting TRBD2. The CDR3 has 17 amino acids. CDR1 and CDR2 (germline): SGHTA, FQGNSA. Trimming at V came to 2 bases and at J to 4 bases, leaving 10 bases not matched to a gene. CDR3 sequence: CASSLNRLAGEYNEQFF. In DNA form, the CDR3 reads TGTGCCAGCAGCTTAAATAGGCTAGCGGGTGAATACAATGAGCAGTTCTTC. Based on the CDR3 plus reference TRBV7-2 and TRBJ2-1, the full variable domain is GAGVSQSPSNKVTEKGKDVELRCDPISGHTALYWYRQSLGQGLEFLIYFQGNSAPDKSGLPSDRFSAERTGGSVSTLTIQRTQQEDSAVYLCASSLNRLAGEYNEQFFGPGTRLTVL.

The rearrangement uses TRBV19 and TRBJ2-3; D possibly corresponds to TRBD1 (6 bases). V lost 1 base, J lost 2 bases, and 10 bases lay in between. The germline V gene has CDR1 LNHDA and CDR2 SQIVND (reference sequence). This CDR3 is 15 amino acids long. The CDR3 region has the DNA TGTGCCAGTAGTATAGCAGGACAGCACACAGATACGCAGTATTTT. It codes for CASSIAGQHTDTQYF.

The chain uses TRBV7-9 and TRBJ2-3; TRBD2 aligns across 9 bases. After removal of 5 bases from V and 4 bases from J, the junction contained 10 bases not matched to a gene. The length of the CDR3 is 16 residues. Germline values: CDR1 SEHNR, CDR2 FQNEAQ (reference sequence). CDR3 coding DNA: TGTGCCAGCAGCCCCCGGGTAGCGGGAGCACCAGATACGCAGTATTTT. This codes for CASSPRVAGAPDTQYF.

This chain connects TRBV6-5 to TRBJ2-1; 8 nucleotides match TRBD2. The J segment lost 4 bases and the V segment lost 2 bases, leaving 7 bases of the junction unmatched. Germline assignment: CDR1 MNHEY and CDR2 SVGAGI. The CDR3 is 16 residues long. The CDR3 DNA reads TGTGCCAGCAGTTACAGCCCAGCGGGGGCGTACAATGAGCAGTTCTTC. Its protein product is CASSYSPAGAYNEQFF.

This chain uses TRBV13 with TRBJ2-7; 11 bases are a match to TRBD2. Trimming took 2 bases from V and 6 from J; bases not matched to a gene: 12. Per the germline V gene, CDR1 is PRHDT and CDR2 is FYEKMQ (reference sequence). There are 17 residues in the CDR3. This chain's CDR3 is CASSLPPTSGKRAEQYF. CDR3 DNA: TGTGCCAGCAGCTTACCCCCGACTAGCGGGAAGAGGGCCGAGCAGTACTTC.

The chain joins TRBV6-1 to TRBJ2-1; the D gene is possibly TRBD1 (6 bases). V was shortened by 2 bases and J by 3 bases, with 17 bases between the two germline ends. Germline values: CDR1 MNHNS, CDR2 SASEGT. This CDR3 has 17 residues. CDR3 region: CASSETGRAGVYNEQFF. CDR3 coding DNA: TGTGCCAGCAGTGAAACGGGTAGGGCAGGGGTCTACAATGAGCAGTTCTTC.

The rearrangement links TRBV6-5 to TRBJ2-3; the D gene is possibly TRBD1 (6 bases). CDR1 and CDR2 (germline): MNHEY, SVGAGI. The V end lost 2 bases, the J end lost 2 bases, and 8 bases lay between the germline ends. This CDR3 has 14 amino acids. DNA of the CDR3: TGTGCCAGCAGTTACACAGGGCCCACAGATACGCAGTATTTT. Encoded protein: CASSYTGPTDTQYF.

The V call is TRBV7-5, the J call TRBJ2-1; the table's D call, TRBD2, has no DNA check behind it. TRBV7-5 counts as a pseudogene. The CDR3 consists of 14 residues. The CDR3 spells CVRSWDSIYNEQFF. The CDR3 bases are TGTGTCAGAAGCTGGGACTCGATCTACAATGAGCAGTTCTTC.

This chain uses TRBV7-9 with TRBJ2-7; 9 bases line up with TRBD1. J lost 5 bases, V lost 5 bases, and 10 bases had no gene match. The CDR3 consists of 15 residues. Per germline, CDR1 SEHNR and CDR2 FQNEAQ (reference sequence). For the CDR3, the DNA is TGTGCCAGCAGCCAACCGGGACAGGGTGACCACGAGCAGTACTTC. Translating it yields CASSQPGQGDHEQYF.

This clone was picked up a small number of times. The chain employs TRBV6-1 and TRBJ2-1; TRBD1 agrees at 9 bases. From germline, CDR1 is MNHNS and CDR2 SASEGT. The CDR3 extends over 15 amino acids. V dropped 6 bases and J dropped 5; count of bases not matched to a gene: 8. The CDR3 nucleotides read TGTGCCAGCAGGGAGCCGGGACAGGGAAACAATGAGCAGTTCTTC. Its translation is CASREPGQGNNEQFF.

The V gene is TRBV6-5, the J gene TRBJ2-7; 9 nucleotides align to TRBD1. The CDR3 contains 15 residues. V shed 0 bases, J shed 2 bases, and the junction held 2 bases outside the gene matches. Germline values: CDR1 MNHEY, CDR2 SVGAGI. Here the CDR3 DNA reads TGTGCCAGCAGTTACTCGCGGGACAGGGCCTACGAGCAGTACTTC. It yields the protein CASSYSRDRAYEQYF.

The chain links TRBV7-9 to TRBJ1-2; D unresolved. Trimming pared 0 bases from V and 2 bases from J, leaving 13 bases between. Germline assignment: CDR1 SEHNR and CDR2 FQNEAQ (reference sequence). The CDR3 loop spans 16 amino acids. The CDR3 nucleotides read TGTGCCAGCAGCTTAGCGCCGTTGGCGGGCAACTATGGCTACACCTTC. Its translation: CASSLAPLAGNYGYTF.

V and J are TRBV7-7 and TRBJ2-1; 7 bases are a match to TRBD1. CDR1 SSHAT and CDR2 FNYEAQ come from the germline V gene (reference sequence). V was pared by 4 bases and J by 0 bases, with 3 bases of the junction left unmatched. The CDR3 has 15 residues. The CDR3 reads CASSSGQSSYNEQFF. The CDR3 region has the DNA TGTGCCAGCAGCTCGGGACAGAGCTCCTACAATGAGCAGTTCTTC.

The J gene is TRBJ2-7, the V gene TRBV7-9, with D tentatively TRBD2 (5 bases). CDR3 length equals 14 residues. Trimming removed 1 base at V and 2 bases at J, with 9 bases between. Per germline, CDR1 SEHNR and CDR2 FQNEAQ (reference sequence). The CDR3 DNA is TGTGCCAGCAGCTTAGGCGGGCCCCCCTACGAGCAGTACTTC. Amino acid sequence: CASSLGGPPYEQYF.

V gene TRBV5-1 combines with J gene TRBJ1-2; TRBD1 matches at 8 bases. The CDR3 spans 14 residues. Looked up from germline, CDR1 is SGHRS and CDR2 is YFSETQ. V trimming: 4 bases; J trimming: 5 bases; junction bases outside the gene matches: 7. CDR3 nucleotide sequence: TGCGCCAGCAGCAGCGACAGGGGACAGTATGGCTACACCTTC. It codes for CASSSDRGQYGYTF.

On this clone itself: The identical CDR3 is also encoded by other nucleotide sequences in the sample. The rearrangement links TRBV5-6 to TRBJ2-3, with 8 positions matching TRBD2. CDR1 is SGHDT, CDR2 YYEEEE, per germline. After removal of 4 bases from V and 2 bases from J, the junction contained 9 bases not matched to a gene. CDR3 length: 16 residues. The CDR3 is CASSTSGTSVTDTQYF. The CDR3 nucleotides are TGTGCCAGCAGCACATCCGGGACTAGTGTCACAGATACGCAGTATTTT.

The chain is built from TRBV11-2 and TRBJ2-1, with 10 bases fitting TRBD1. The V and J ends lost 2 bases and 8 bases, in that order; junction bases with no gene match: 15. CDR1 and CDR2 (germline): SGHAT, FQNNGV. This CDR3 comprises 18 residues. CDR3 loop: CASSLRALGTGVIHEQFF. The CDR3 region has the DNA TGTGCCAGCAGCTTACGCGCTTTAGGGACAGGGGTCATCCATGAGCAGTTCTTC.

V is TRBV5-1 and J is TRBJ2-7, with D possibly TRBD1 on 6 matching bases. Germline CDR1 SGHRS, CDR2 YFSETQ. V gave up 0 bases and J gave up 2 bases, with 9 bases separating them. CDR3 length: 14 amino acids. The CDR3 sequence is CASSLAGTPYEQYF. The CDR3 DNA reads TGCGCCAGCAGCTTGGCTGGGACACCCTACGAGCAGTACTTC.

This clone was detected only once. CDR3 bases: TGTGCCTGGAGTATCCCAATGACAGGGGCGAATGAAAAACTGTTTTTT. It is translated as CAWSIPMTGANEKLFF. The gene calls are TRBV30 and TRBJ1-4; 8 nucleotides align to TRBD1. V lost 2 bases and J lost 5; bases outside the gene matches: 10. The length of the CDR3 is 16 residues. The V gene's germline CDR1 is GTSNPN and CDR2 SVGIG (reference sequence). Filled out from reference TRBV30 and TRBJ1-4, the complete variable domain reads SQTIHQWPATLVQPVGSPLSLECTVEGTSNPNLYWYRQAAGRGLQLLFYSVGIGQISSEVPQNLSASRPQDRQFILSSKKLLLSDSGFYLCAWSIPMTGANEKLFFGSGTQLSVL.